The rows below give T cell receptor beta chains drawn from one sample of a study of cytomegalovirus exposure and HLA in healthy donors. Data came from immunoSEQ multiplex PCR; TCRdb stores just in-frame clones and leaves some out. The sample features about 140,000 clones, with under 2.5% in its top ten. What was sequenced was PBMCs. The receptor source for this set is a woman under 30 in good health and CMV-seronegative. CDR3s leave out the opening cysteine and the closing phenylalanine or tryptophan.

ASRTTSGAQY	TRBV2	TRBJ2-3
ASSIEQISTDTQY	TRBV19	TRBJ2-3
ASSSQGVWQY	TRBV13	TRBJ2-7
ASTPGGPFDNSPLH	TRBV7-9	TRBJ1-6
ASSFTSKTETQY	TRBV7-2	TRBJ2-5
ASSFVVAGANEQF	TRBV7-9	TRBJ2-1
AWSVRAYNEQF	TRBV30	TRBJ2-1
ASRVRLVSNQPQH	TRBV4-3	TRBJ1-5
AWQLTGFGNTIY	TRBV30	TRBJ1-3
ASSLSSVRRRKETQY	TRBV5-4	TRBJ2-5
ATSRDQWGSMNTEAF	TRBV15	TRBJ1-1
ASSLGGSKNIQY	TRBV7-2	TRBJ2-4
ASSPLAGDLNTGELF	TRBV4-2	TRBJ2-2
ASSYGLAEQETQY	TRBV7-3	TRBJ2-5
ASSILSGGARF	TRBV19	TRBJ2-1
ASSPSKTGTEQF	TRBV18	TRBJ2-1
ASSSGTSGTDTQY	TRBV9	TRBJ2-3
ASSGGVGNLDTQY	TRBV11-2	TRBJ2-3
AWTPGTSDYNEQF	TRBV30	TRBJ2-1
ASTRLDRAEAF	TRBV6-5	TRBJ1-1
ASSPRQGYNEQF	TRBV11-3	TRBJ2-1
ASSLPSSGNTIY	TRBV11-3	TRBJ1-3
SVGDTDQPQH	TRBV29-1	TRBJ1-5
ASSYIAGSGSIEQF	TRBV6-5	TRBJ2-1
ASSQAGLGQF	TRBV14	TRBJ2-1
ASSQGPASGNTIY	TRBV18	TRBJ1-3
SATGVGNTIY	TRBV29-1	TRBJ1-3
ASSLEVAVNEQF	TRBV5-1	TRBJ2-1
ASSLRTNQETQY	TRBV7-2	TRBJ2-5
ASSLLGATDTQY	TRBV28	TRBJ2-3
ASTWGRGATNEKLF	TRBV2	TRBJ1-4
ASSLALTAGEQY	TRBV5-4	TRBJ2-7
ASSLSSGANVLT	TRBV27	TRBJ2-6
ASSPGQGTDTQY	TRBV5-1	TRBJ2-3
ASSDGTSGRNEQF	TRBV7-3	TRBJ2-1
ASSYGGQSNYGYT	TRBV6-6	TRBJ1-2
ASTIPGQGTEAF	TRBV5-1	TRBJ1-1
ASSLVGQGIGYT	TRBV5-4	TRBJ1-2
ASRGGSSDTQY	TRBV11-3	TRBJ2-3
SVVGLAGPADTQY	TRBV29-1	TRBJ2-3
ASSGTDQETQY	TRBV19	TRBJ2-5
ASSLRTGGNTGELF	TRBV7-9	TRBJ2-2
ASGQGRANEKLF	TRBV11-3	TRBJ1-4
ASSLAGGQPQH	TRBV7-2	TRBJ1-5
ASGLGSLGLEGYT	TRBV7-9	TRBJ1-2